A selection of T cell receptor beta chains follows, all from one sample in a study of chemoradiotherapy in HPV16-positive cancers. The protocol was immunoSEQ multiplex PCR, while the TCRdb copy is restricted to in-frame clones and leaves out a portion. The sample contains some 12,000 clones, 70% to 90% of which appear only once. The sample consisted of blood, taken from a patient who underwent chemoradiotherapy. These receptors all stem from a human donor with HPV-associated anogenital cancer. Both conserved end residues are part of each CDR3. A D gene is named only where the DNA matches it firmly. The size field is filled for only some rows; it gives once, few, many or a size class.

D	V	length	size	J	CDR3
-	TRBV18	13	-	TRBJ1-5	CASSPPGNQPQHF
-	TRBV7-9	12	-	TRBJ1-2	CASSQEGVGYTF
-	TRBV7-6	15	-	TRBJ2-1	CASSLATGSYNEQFF
TRBD1	TRBV4-1	17	-	TRBJ2-2	CASSRGDRGRFYGELFF
TRBD1	TRBV5-1	15	-	TRBJ2-7	CASRLLDREGYEQYF
-	TRBV11-2	15	-	TRBJ1-1	CASSLVQGPGGEAFF
TRBD1	TRBV5-4	16	-	TRBJ1-2	CASSPGRTGFNYGYTF
-	TRBV5-1	14	-	TRBJ1-4	CASRISATNEKLFF
TRBD2	TRBV9	14	-	TRBJ2-5	CASNLRGAQETQYF
TRBD2	TRBV9	19	once	TRBJ2-7	CASSVAGPGAGAYSYEQYF
-	TRBV7-2	15	-	TRBJ1-2	CASSLARRRNYGYTF
TRBD1	TRBV12-5	13	-	TRBJ2-7	CASGLVRGYEQYF
-	TRBV5-1	14	-	TRBJ1-2	CASSLGYSNYGYTF
TRBD2	TRBV19	15	-	TRBJ2-1	CASSAHSGGAGEQFF
TRBD1	TRBV29-1	15	-	TRBJ2-1	CSAGTGGNTYNEQFF
TRBD2	TRBV5-1	15	-	TRBJ2-5	CASSLSSGGQETQYF
TRBD1	TRBV18	18	-	TRBJ1-4	CASSPQGQGAVTNEKLFF
-	TRBV4-1	17	-	TRBJ1-6	CASSHHARGGDNSPLHF
TRBD1	TRBV11-2	15	once	TRBJ2-5	CASSLTGEWRETQYF
TRBD1	TRBV7-6	18	-	TRBJ2-1	CASSQNRGRTGRLDEQFF
TRBD1	TRBV6-5	14	-	TRBJ1-2	CASTGTGANYGYTF
TRBD1	TRBV29-1	11	-	TRBJ2-7	CSARTGGEQYF
TRBD1	TRBV9	17	-	TRBJ2-3	CASSSGGGQGSADTQYF
TRBD2	TRBV6-6	16	-	TRBJ2-1	CASRLAGGPADNEQFF
TRBD1	TRBV7-8	15	-	TRBJ1-5	CASSLGTGGNQPQHF
TRBD1	TRBV6-9	15	-	TRBJ1-2	CASSYLQGLGYGYTF
-	TRBV9	15	-	TRBJ1-2	CARMGQPAPLYGYTF
-	TRBV15	16	-	TRBJ1-4	CATSGTRTLTNEKLFF
-	TRBV7-2	13	-	TRBJ1-2	CASSLSRTDGYTF
TRBD2	TRBV9	16	medium-sized	TRBJ2-7	CASSVADGSGSYEQYF
-	TRBV5-1	13	-	TRBJ1-1	CASSLDRETEAFF
-	TRBV2	14	few	TRBJ2-7	CASRTGLPTYEQYF
TRBD1	TRBV6-4	19	-	TRBJ1-2	CARQEGRGNERDATYGYTF
-	TRBV6-6	13	-	TRBJ2-2	CAAKGYATGELFF
-	TRBV2	13	-	TRBJ1-5	CASSENWGQPQHF
TRBD1	TRBV11-1	14	-	TRBJ1-6	CASSPGTGSSPLHF
TRBD2	TRBV7-2	17	-	TRBJ2-5	CASSPGVLAAPRGAQYF
TRBD1	TRBV5-4	13	-	TRBJ2-5	CASSVGQGETQYF
-	TRBV5-1	14	-	TRBJ2-1	CASSLTDRHNEQFF
TRBD1	TRBV4-1	15	-	TRBJ1-6	CASSQDRQGNSPLHF
TRBD1	TRBV30	13	once	TRBJ2-2	CAWSRTGDGELFF
TRBD1	TRBV6-6	14	-	TRBJ1-1	CASRTGGGDTEAFF
-	TRBV5-4	13	-	TRBJ1-2	CASSFGQEGGYTF
-	TRBV6-1	14	-	TRBJ2-7	CASRDFTLLVEQYF
-	TRBV10-2	14	-	TRBJ2-7	CASSGRKISYEQYF
-	TRBV5-6	14	-	TRBJ1-2	CASSHRTAERDYTF
-	TRBV7-2	14	-	TRBJ1-5	CASSDEALRRAQHF
TRBD2	TRBV9	18	-	TRBJ2-5	CASSVTGRLAGGRETQYF
TRBD2	TRBV5-4	14	-	TRBJ2-3	CASSFSGGGDTQYF
-	TRBV2	13	once	TRBJ1-2	CASRAGSSYGYTF
-	TRBV19	14	-	TRBJ2-1	CASNSYGSYNEQFF